A selection of T cell receptor beta chains follows, all from one sample in a study of blood T cell repertoires in COVID-19. The protocol was immunoSEQ multiplex PCR, while the TCRdb copy is restricted to in-frame clones and leaves out a portion. The sample lists 150,000 to 200,000 clones; under 90% were seen once. Sequenced material: peripheral blood. Receptor source: a woman in her 70s with COVID-19, enrolled during active disease. CDR3s include the opening cysteine and the closing phenylalanine or tryptophan. D genes are given only for firm matches. Some rows mark clone size as missing; the rest say once, few, many or name a class of expanded clone.

TRBV6-6	TRBJ2-5	.	16	.	TGTGCCAGCAGTTACTTACCGGGACACCCGGGGGAGACCCAGTACTTC	CASSYLPGHPGETQYF
TRBV9	TRBJ2-3	.	14	.	TGTGCCAGCAGCCTAATTAACCACGCAGATACGCAGTATTTT	CASSLINHADTQYF
TRBV6-1	TRBJ2-1	.	16	TRBD2	TGTGCCAGCAGTGAGGCTAGCGGCAGCTCCTACAATGAGCAGTTCTTC	CASSEASGSSYNEQFF
TRBV4-1	TRBJ1-3	.	15	.	TGCGCCAGCAGCCCTCCGGAAGGGGTGAGAAACACCATATATTTT	CASSPPEGVRNTIYF
TRBV28	TRBJ1-5	.	11	TRBD1	TGTGCCAGCAGTTTGGGACAGACCCAGCATTTT	CASSLGQTQHF
TRBV28	TRBJ1-4	.	14	.	TGTGCCAGCAGTTTAAGGACAGATCGCGAAAAACTGTTTTTT	CASSLRTDREKLFF
TRBV2	TRBJ2-4	.	11	.	TGTGCCAGTGGGATAGGGGACATTCAGTACTTC	CASGIGDIQYF
TRBV7-9	TRBJ1-1	once	15	.	TGTGCCAGCAGCTTAGGAGAAGGGGCGGGAACTGAAGCTTTCTTT	CASSLGEGAGTEAFF
TRBV11-2	TRBJ2-5	.	15	TRBD2	TGTGCCAGCAGCTCGGGGGGAGGAGCGGCAGAGACCCAGTACTTC	CASSSGGGAAETQYF
TRBV10-3	TRBJ1-3	.	14	.	TGTGCCATCGGAAGGGCGGGCTCTGGAAACACCATATATTTT	CAIGRAGSGNTIYF
TRBV7-6	TRBJ2-3	.	14	.	TGTGCCAGCAGCTTCAGGGTACGCACAGATACGCAGTATTTT	CASSFRVRTDTQYF
TRBV6-5	TRBJ1-4	.	14	.	TGTGCCAGCAGTTACCGTAAATCGGTTGAAAAACTGTTTTTT	CASSYRKSVEKLFF
TRBV7-2	TRBJ2-3	.	13	.	TGTGCCAGCAGCTTAATTAGCGGAGATACGCAGTATTTT	CASSLISGDTQYF
TRBV5-1	TRBJ1-1	.	14	.	TGCGCCAGCAGCTCCGGGACTCTGAACACTGAAGCTTTCTTT	CASSSGTLNTEAFF
TRBV6-5	TRBJ1-1	few	13	.	TGTGCCAGCGCGGAAACAGGGAACACTGAAGCTTTCTTT	CASAETGNTEAFF
TRBV14	TRBJ2-2	once	15	TRBD1	TGTGCCAGCAACTTAGGACAGGGGAAAAGCGGGGAGCTGTTTTTT	CASNLGQGKSGELFF
TRBV5-8	TRBJ1-2	.	14	TRBD1	TGTGCCAGCAGCTGGGACAGGGGGATCGATGGCTACACCTTC	CASSWDRGIDGYTF
TRBV5-1	TRBJ2-1	.	15	TRBD2	TGCGCCAGCAGCTCGGGACTAGCGGGAGCCAATGAGCAGTTCTTC	CASSSGLAGANEQFF
TRBV24-1	TRBJ2-1	.	20	TRBD2	TGTGCCACCAGTGATAAATGGGGCTTGGGGACTAGCGGGAGAGGAGGAGAGCAGTTCTTC	CATSDKWGLGTSGRGGEQFF
TRBV3-1/TRBV3-2	TRBJ1-3	.	14	TRBD1	TGTGCCAGCACCAGGACAGGGGGAGGAAACACCATATATTTT	CASTRTGGGNTIYF
TRBV28	TRBJ1-2	once	14	.	TGTGCCAGCAGTCGCCCGGGGACTAACTATGGCTACACCTTC	CASSRPGTNYGYTF
TRBV24-1	TRBJ1-1	.	14	.	TGTGCCACCAGTGACCCCAAACAGGACACTGAAGCTTTCTTT	CATSDPKQDTEAFF
TRBV7-2	TRBJ2-3	.	14	.	TGTGCCAGCAGCTTCGAGGGGGGGGCCGATACGCAGTATTTT	CASSFEGGADTQYF
TRBV6-6	TRBJ2-2	.	13	TRBD1	TGTGCCAGCAGATCGGGACAGGCCGGGGAGCTGTTTTTT	CASRSGQAGELFF
TRBV6-2/TRBV6-3	TRBJ2-1	.	15	TRBD1	TGTGCCAGCAGTTTACCGGGACAGGGGAGCAATGAGCAGTTCTTC	CASSLPGQGSNEQFF
TRBV30	TRBJ2-1	once	18	TRBD2	TGTGCCTGGACATGGGGACTAGCGGGGTTCAACTCCTACAATGAGCAGTTCTTC	CAWTWGLAGFNSYNEQFF
TRBV19	TRBJ1-1	few	12	.	TGTGCCAGTAGTATACAACAGGGTGAAGCTTTCTTT	CASSIQQGEAFF
TRBV19	TRBJ2-5	once	12	.	TGTGCCAGTAGTTTCCCAGGGGAGACCCAGTACTTC	CASSFPGETQYF
TRBV5-5	TRBJ1-2	.	15	.	TGTGCCAGCAGCTTTACACAGGCAGCTAACTATGGCTACACCTTC	CASSFTQAANYGYTF
TRBV18	TRBJ1-1	.	14	TRBD1	TGTGCCAGCTCACCCCGGGACAGAATTGGTGAAGCTTTCTTT	CASSPRDRIGEAFF
TRBV19	TRBJ1-5	.	14	TRBD1	TGTGCCAGCCGAGGACAGGATAGCAATCAGCCCCAGCATTTT	CASRGQDSNQPQHF
TRBV5-6	TRBJ2-7	few	14	.	TGTGCCAGCAGCTTGGTATCCGAGACTACGACGCAGTACTTC	CASSLVSETTTQYF
TRBV12-5	TRBJ1-1	.	10	.	TGTGCTAGTGGTTCCGTCGGGGCTTTCTTT	CASGSVGAFF
TRBV30	TRBJ2-2	.	17	.	TGTGCCTGGAGTTGGGGGGTGGCGGGCCGGAACACCGGGGAGCTGTTTTTT	CAWSWGVAGRNTGELFF
TRBV5-1	TRBJ2-5	.	16	TRBD1	TGCGCCAGCAGCTTGGGTGCCGGGACAGGGCGTGAGACCCAGTACTTC	CASSLGAGTGRETQYF
TRBV14	TRBJ2-2	.	20	.	TGTGCCAGCAGCCAAGAGCTCTTTCTTAGTTCGGGAAGAAACACCGGGGAGCTGTTTTTT	CASSQELFLSSGRNTGELFF
TRBV4-1	TRBJ2-5	.	16	TRBD2	TGCGCCAGCAGCCAAGTTTCGGGGGGTCCTCAAGAGACCCAGTACTTC	CASSQVSGGPQETQYF
TRBV18	TRBJ1-5	.	17	.	TGTGCCAGCTCAAGGACACAGCGGGGAGGGGGAAATCAGCCCCAGCATTTT	CASSRTQRGGGNQPQHF
TRBV2	TRBJ1-5	.	16	.	TGTGCCAGCAGTGGAAGAAGAGGGGGATCTTGGGAGCCCCAGCATTTT	CASSGRRGGSWEPQHF
TRBV6-1	TRBJ2-2	.	13	.	TGTGCCAGCAGTCAGGGTTCCACCGGGGAGCTGTTTTTT	CASSQGSTGELFF
TRBV2	TRBJ2-7	.	16	TRBD2	TGTGCCAGCACCATCACGGTCGGCGGGAGGGCCTACGAGCAGTACTTC	CASTITVGGRAYEQYF
TRBV3-1/TRBV3-2	TRBJ2-6	.	14	.	TGTGCCAGCAGCCAAGGTGAGGGGGCCAACGTCCTGACTTTC	CASSQGEGANVLTF